The 27 T cell receptor beta chains listed next were all sequenced from one sample in a study of Ad26.COV2.S vaccination and SARS-CoV-2 variants. The sample's treatment: about 20 received Ad26.COV2.S at low or high dose, single or two shots; about 5 received placebo; per-sample allocation not given. On day 63 after the first injection, vaccine and placebo recipients gave samples. Only in-frame clones appear in the TCRdb table, and some are missing; sequencing was by immunoSEQ multiplex PCR. The sample has about 350,000 clones, about 89% seen once. The material was peripheral blood, obtained in a trial of Ad26.COV2.S vaccine versus placebo. These receptors were collected from a person aged 18-60 years who received the Ad26.COV2.S COVID-19 vaccine or a placebo.

The sample holds a few counts of this clone. The chain combines TRBV2 with TRBJ1-2, with a weak D call TRBD1 (6 bases). The V gene lost 4 bases and the J gene lost 0 bases, with 9 bases spanning the gap. CDR1 and CDR2 from the germline V gene are SNHLY and FYNNEI. CDR3 size: 14 residues. CDR3 DNA sequence: TGTGCCAGCAGTGGTGGACAGACTAACTATGGCTACACCTTC. It translates to CASSGGQTNYGYTF.

The chain has TRBV5-1 and TRBJ2-7; TRBD1 is a possible D gene (6 bases). The CDR3 contains 14 residues. Deletions cut 0 bases from V and 4 bases from J, with 11 bases between. Germline V gene lookup returns CDR1 SGHRS and CDR2 YFSETQ. The CDR3 sequence is CASSLAGRGYEQYF. The CDR3 nucleotides read TGCGCCAGCAGCTTGGCGGGCAGGGGTTACGAGCAGTACTTC.

The chain combines TRBV28 with TRBJ1-1; D gene uncertain. V shed 6 bases and J shed 0 bases, with 14 bases lying between them. Germline V gene lookup returns CDR1 MDHEN and CDR2 SYDVKM. This CDR3 has 15 amino acids. The CDR3: CASSAAAGVNTEAFF. The CDR3 DNA reads as TGTGCCAGCAGCGCCGCAGCCGGGGTGAACACTGAAGCTTTCTTT.

The chain combines TRBV7-8 with TRBJ1-2, with D unclear. Germline CDR1 SGHVS, CDR2 FQNEAQ. The CDR3 contains 15 residues. V lost 1 base to trimming and J lost 4 bases, with 13 bases between them. CDR3 sequence: CASSLVGQPRYGYTF. The CDR3 DNA follows: TGTGCCAGCAGCTTAGTGGGTCAGCCGCGCTATGGCTACACCTTC.

This chain joins TRBV3-1 (or the pseudogene TRBV3-2) and TRBJ1-1; D ambiguous. Germline loops: CDR1 LGHDT, CDR2 YNNKEL (reference sequence). Trimming shortened V by 6 bases and J by 1 base, and 18 bases separated the two germline ends. The CDR3 is made up of 16 amino acids. CDR3 DNA: TGTGCCAGCAGGGGTGCCTCTGGACGGTCGAACACTGAAGCTTTCTTT. Amino acid sequence: CASRGASGRSNTEAFF.

V gene TRBV6-2 or TRBV6-3 combines with J gene TRBJ1-1; 9 bases agree with TRBD1. Trimming at V came to 1 base and at J to 1 base, leaving 7 bases not matched to a gene. The CDR3 covers 17 residues. CDR1 is MNHEY and CDR2 is SVGEGT in the germline V gene. CDR3 coding DNA: TGTGCCAGCAGTTACTTATTCCGGGACAGGGCGAACACTGAAGCTTTCTTT. Protein sequence: CASSYLFRDRANTEAFF.

In its sample, this clone was seen once. The V and J genes are TRBV7-9 and TRBJ2-1; D is unresolved. Trimming took 0 bases from V and 6 from J, leaving 3 bases between them. The CDR3 has 12 amino acids. CDR1 is SEHNR, CDR2 FQNEAQ, per germline (reference sequence). CDR3 sequence reads: CASSLAFNEQFF. CDR3 DNA sequence: TGTGCCAGCAGCTTAGCATTCAATGAGCAGTTCTTC.

The chain has TRBV6-5 and TRBJ1-1, with D uncertain. Deletions cut 6 bases from V and 6 bases from J, with 17 bases between. Germline lookup yields CDR1 MNHEY and CDR2 SVGAGI. This CDR3 has 14 amino acids. CDR3 coding DNA: TGTGCCAGCAGGACCTCGGGGAGGGTCGCTGAAGCTTTCTTT. Its protein is CASRTSGRVAEAFF.

The rearrangement joins TRBV9 to TRBJ1-4, with a tentative D call TRBD1 (6 bases). Trimming stripped 6 bases from V and 7 bases from J, with 19 bases between. Germline loops: CDR1 SGDLS, CDR2 YYNGEE. CDR3 length: 15 residues. The CDR3 DNA sequence: TGTGCCAGCAAGCCAGGGGCGGGGGGTGGTGAAAAACTGTTTTTT. It is translated as CASKPGAGGGEKLFF.

This clone was observed a few times. The V and J genes are TRBV15 and TRBJ1-2; D may be TRBD1 (6 bases). The length of the CDR3 is 17 residues. Germline V CDR1 and CDR2: LNHNV, YYDKDF (reference sequence). V was trimmed by 0 bases and J by 3 bases, leaving 17 bases between them. CDR3 bases: TGTGCCACCAGCAGAGAATCCCCAGGGGCCTCCCACTATGGCTACACCTTC. Its protein product is CATSRESPGASHYGYTF.

J is TRBJ2-2 and V is TRBV4-2, with a possible D match to TRBD2 (5 bases). CDR1 and CDR2 from the germline V gene are LGHNA and YNFKEQ. The V end was cut by 0 bases, the J end by 0 bases, with 11 bases between. There are 17 residues in the CDR3. The CDR3, as DNA: TGTGCCAGCAGCCAAGATTGGGCGGACTCGAACACCGGGGAGCTGTTTTTT. Translation gives CASSQDWADSNTGELFF.

This sequence joins TRBV4-1 and TRBJ1-5, with D unclear. CDR1 is MGHRA and CDR2 is YSYEKL in the germline V gene. The CDR3 consists of 14 residues. V was clipped by 1 base and J by 8 bases, with 12 bases between them. The chain's CDR3 is CASSQGLGRKPQHF. DNA for the CDR3: TGCGCCAGCAGCCAAGGGCTAGGTCGAAAGCCCCAGCATTTT.

This chain links TRBV7-8 with TRBJ1-1, with TRBD1 as a possible D gene (6 bases). V was cut by 1 base and J by 11 bases, with 14 bases left in between. Germline values: CDR1 SGHVS, CDR2 FQNEAQ. This CDR3 region has 13 residues. The CDR3 region has the DNA TGTGCCAGCAGCTTAGGGGGGGCAGGGCTTGCTTTCTTT. This encodes CASSLGGAGLAFF.

The genes are TRBV7-8 and TRBJ1-4, with a weak D call TRBD1 (5 bases). This CDR3 region has 16 residues. Trimming removed 1 base from V and 8 bases from J, with 17 bases in between. Germline CDR1 is SGHVS and CDR2 is FQNEAQ. CDR3 bases: TGTGCCAGCAGCTTAGGACGCGGGCCAGGGCTGGAAAAACTGTTTTTT. It encodes CASSLGRGPGLEKLFF. Filled out from reference TRBV7-8 and TRBJ1-4, the complete variable domain reads GAGVSQSPRYKVAKRGQDVALRCDPISGHVSLFWYQQALGQGPEFLTYFQNEAQLDKSGLPSDRFFAERPEGSVSTLKIQRTQQEDSAVYLCASSLGRGPGLEKLFFGSGTQLSVL.

A single count supports this clone. The rearrangement joins TRBV4-1 to TRBJ2-1, with 12 bases aligning to TRBD2. Germline CDR1 is MGHRA and CDR2 is YSYEKL. The CDR3 contains 15 residues. The V and J ends lost 4 bases and 9 bases, in that order; junction bases with no gene match: 7. CDR3 nucleotides: TGCGCCAGCAGCCCTACTAGCGGGAGGAGGTTTGAGCAGTTCTTC. It translates to CASSPTSGRRFEQFF.

The chain employs TRBV5-1 and TRBJ1-1; D unclear. V lost 4 bases and J lost 5, with 15 bases in between. The germline gives CDR1 SGHRS, CDR2 YFSETQ. CDR3 length equals 14 residues. CDR3 sequence (DNA): TGCGCCAGCAGCCTGAAGCCTCGAGGGACTGAAGCTTTCTTT. It codes for CASSLKPRGTEAFF.

This chain joins TRBV7-7 and TRBJ2-7; 7 bases are shared with TRBD1. The V and J ends lost 5 bases and 5 bases, in that order; junction bases with no gene match: 6. This CDR3 has 13 amino acids. The germline V gene encodes CDR1 SSHAT and CDR2 FNYEAQ (reference sequence). CDR3 DNA sequence: TGTGCCAGCAGCACAGGGGCCGGTAACGAGCAGTACTTC. It translates to CASSTGAGNEQYF.

The V call is TRBV4-1, the J call TRBJ1-1; D not certain. The CDR3 covers 16 residues. Trimming cost V 2 bases and J 0 bases, with 13 bases left between them. Germline CDR1 and CDR2: MGHRA and YSYEKL. The CDR3 protein is CASSQLKGTLNTEAFF. The CDR3 nucleotides read TGCGCCAGCAGCCAACTTAAGGGAACCTTGAACACTGAAGCTTTCTTT.

This clone was recorded once. The V gene is TRBV30, the J gene TRBJ2-5, with unresolved D. The CDR3 totals 13 residues. V lost 0 bases to trimming and J lost 2 bases, with 7 bases between them. Germline loops: CDR1 GTSNPN, CDR2 SVGIG (reference sequence). CDR3 nucleotides: TGTGCCTGGAGTGTACGCAGTCAAGAGACCCAGTACTTC. Protein: CAWSVRSQETQYF.

This clone was seen a single time. This chain uses TRBV6-1 with TRBJ1-6; 7 nucleotides match TRBD1. This CDR3 is 15 amino acids long. The J segment lost 4 bases and the V segment lost 3 bases, leaving 3 bases of the junction unmatched. Germline V CDR1 and CDR2: MNHNS, SASEGT. The CDR3 DNA sequence: TGTGCCAGCAGTGATCACAGGGGTTATAATTCACCCCTCCACTTT. This encodes CASSDHRGYNSPLHF.

This clone was picked up a small number of times. The chain recombines TRBV27 with TRBJ2-7; D gene ambiguous. This CDR3 is 16 amino acids long. CDR1 and CDR2 (germline): MNHEY, SMNVEV (reference sequence). V was clipped by 6 bases and J by 0 bases, with 18 bases between them. CDR3 in DNA: TGTGCCAGCAGCCCCGCCGGGCCGGTGGGCTCCTACGAGCAGTACTTC. This gives the protein CASSPAGPVGSYEQYF.

This chain links TRBV5-4 with TRBJ2-7; weak D call: TRBD1 (5 bases). V dropped 2 bases and J dropped 0 bases, with 12 bases sitting between them. This CDR3 region has 15 residues. Germline CDR1 and CDR2: SGHNT and YYREEE (reference sequence). The CDR3 reads CASSLEPGNSYEQYF. DNA of the CDR3: TGTGCCAGCAGCTTAGAACCAGGGAACTCCTACGAGCAGTACTTC.

The V gene is TRBV4-2, the J gene TRBJ1-5; unclear D gene. The CDR3 is made up of 14 amino acids. Germline-derived CDR1 and CDR2 are LGHNA and YNFKEQ. The V and J ends lost 0 bases and 5 bases respectively, with 8 bases between them. Here the CDR3 reads CASSQDGRDQPQHF. DNA for the CDR3: TGTGCCAGCAGCCAAGATGGGAGAGATCAGCCCCAGCATTTT.

This clone was detected only a few times. This chain links TRBV5-4 with TRBJ2-7; 7 positions agree with TRBD1. The V gene end was trimmed by 5 bases and the J gene end by 2 bases; junction bases not matched to a gene: 4. The germline CDR1 and CDR2 sequences are SGHNT and YYREEE (reference sequence). This CDR3 comprises 13 residues. The CDR3 nucleotides are TGTGCCAGCAGTGGGACAGAGACCTACGAGCAGTACTTC. It translates to CASSGTETYEQYF. Full variable domain (missing parts from reference TRBV5-4 and TRBJ2-7): ETGVTQSPTHLIKTRGQQVTLRCSSQSGHNTVSWYQQALGQGPQFIFQYYREEENGRGNFPPRFSGLQFPNYSSELNVNALELDDSALYLCASSGTETYEQYFGPGTRLTVT.

The chain combines TRBV5-5 with TRBJ1-2; D perhaps matches TRBD1 (5 bases). The CDR3 loop spans 14 amino acids. V lost 0 bases and J lost 8, with 14 bases in between. Germline CDR1 SGHKS, CDR2 YYEKEE (reference sequence). CDR3 in amino acids: CASSLAGAGRGYTF. The CDR3 nucleotides read TGTGCCAGCAGCTTGGCCGGGGCCGGTAGAGGCTACACCTTC.

The genes are TRBV4-2 and TRBJ1-4; TRBD1 is a possible D gene (5 bases). The CDR3 has 19 residues. Germline CDR1 LGHNA, CDR2 YNFKEQ. With 0 bases removed from V and 0 bases from J, the gap between germline ends came to 17 bases. DNA of the CDR3: TGTGCCAGCAGCCAAGATAGGGTGGGACCGTTTGCAACTAATGAAAAACTGTTTTTT. Protein: CASSQDRVGPFATNEKLFF.

V usage is TRBV7-9 and J usage is TRBJ2-4; maybe TRBD2 (6 bases). Looked up from germline, CDR1 is SEHNR and CDR2 is FQNEAQ (reference sequence). CDR3 length: 16 residues. The germline V and J ends were trimmed by 10 bases and 8 bases, with 27 bases remaining between them. CDR3 sequence reads: CAILQRGSSAVDIQYF. CDR3 nucleotide sequence: TGTGCCATCCTGCAAAGGGGCTCTAGCGCGGTGGACATTCAGTACTTC.